Below, 23 T cell receptor beta chains from the same sample are listed, as sequenced in a study of T cell repertoires in cytomegalovirus infection. No antigen is known for these receptors. Via MiXCR, TCRdb re-called the reads, giving one row per CDR3 protein. Here the sample spans some 800,000 distinct CDR3 sequences, about 28% being singletons. This specimen was cultured CD8+ T cells from PBMCs, taken from culture after CMV antigen stimulation. These receptors were collected from a human donor in good health (CMV status not recorded). Some clones in this sample may be carry-over from other donors' samples.

Of note for this clonotype: With a much larger clone just one base away, this may be a read error. The rearrangement joins TRBV7-2 to TRBJ2-5; tentative D call: TRBD1 (5 bases). CDR1 is SGHTA and CDR2 is FQGNSA in the germline V gene. Trimming took off 5 bases at V and 2 bases at J, with 12 bases between the two ends. The CDR3 length is 14 residues. In DNA form, the CDR3 reads TGTGCCAGCAGCCATCAGCAGGGTCAAGAGACCCAGTACTTC. This sequence encodes CASSHQQGQETQYF.

The chain is built from TRBV4-3 and TRBJ2-7; D is perhaps TRBD1 (6 bases). V lost 1 base, J lost 6 bases, and 16 bases lay in between. Germline V lookup: CDR1 LGHNA, CDR2 YSLEER. This CDR3 comprises 15 residues. CDR3 nucleotides: TGCGCCAGCAGCCAAGGTACAGGGCATTTGATCGAGCAGTACTTC. Amino acids: CASSQGTGHLIEQYF.

The V call is TRBV3-1, the J call TRBJ2-7, with 7 bases identical to TRBD2. The V gene's germline CDR1 is LGHDT and CDR2 YNNKEL (reference sequence). V lost 0 bases, J lost 7 bases, and 9 bases stayed unmatched. The CDR3 extends over 15 amino acids. CDR3 protein: CASSQDPRGGREQYF. CDR3 sequence (DNA): TGTGCCAGCAGCCAAGATCCCCGCGGGGGTCGGGAGCAGTACTTC.

The chain carries TRBV27 and TRBJ2-4; TRBD2 agrees at 9 bases. Germline assignment: CDR1 MNHEY and CDR2 SMNVEV (reference sequence). J lost 1 base, V lost 5 bases, and 6 bases had no gene match. This CDR3 region has 16 residues. In nucleotides, the CDR3 is TGTGCCAGCAGTCCATGGACTAGCGCGGCCAAAAACATTCAGTACTTC. This gives the protein CASSPWTSAAKNIQYF.

This clonotype was found many times. The chain carries TRBV28 and TRBJ2-3; 11 bases match TRBD1. The J segment lost 5 bases and the V segment lost 7 bases, leaving 11 bases of the junction unmatched. The CDR3 consists of 16 residues. Germline CDR1 reads MDHEN; CDR2 reads SYDVKM. CDR3 sequence: CASTLGGQGAKDTQYF. The CDR3 bases are TGTGCCAGCACCCTGGGTGGACAGGGGGCTAAAGATACGCAGTATTTT.

V and J are TRBV28 and TRBJ2-7; 9 nucleotides align to TRBD2. Per the germline V gene, CDR1 is MDHEN and CDR2 is SYDVKM. V dropped 6 bases and J dropped 5; count of bases not matched to a gene: 11. This CDR3 has 15 amino acids. CDR3 protein: CASSPPSGVIHEQYV. The CDR3 DNA reads as TGTGCCAGCAGCCCCCCTAGCGGGGTAATTCACGAGCAGTACGTC.

This clonotype has only a few counts. The gene calls are TRBV2 and TRBJ2-2; 10 bases are shared with TRBD2. The CDR3 is 17 residues long. Germline V lookup: CDR1 SNHLY, CDR2 FYNNEI. Trimming at V came to 6 bases and at J to 8 bases, leaving 15 bases not matched to a gene. CDR3 protein: CASRRDERGGYRGELFF. In DNA form, the CDR3 reads TGTGCCAGCAGACGCGACGAGCGGGGGGGTTACCGGGGGGAGCTGTTTTTT.

V and J are TRBV7-2 and TRBJ2-7, with D perhaps being TRBD1 or TRBD2 (5 bases each). This CDR3 has 16 amino acids. Between the trimmed V and J ends, which lost 5 bases and 3 bases, there was a span of 20 bases. The germline V gene encodes CDR1 SGHTA and CDR2 FQGNSA. The chain's CDR3 is CASSRPTGTADYEQYF. The DNA for the CDR3 is TGTGCCAGCAGCCGGCCCACGGGGACGGCGGACTACGAGCAGTACTTC.

This clonotype appeared a single time. The genes are TRBV4-1 and TRBJ1-1, with D hard to call. Germline CDR1 reads MGHRA; CDR2 reads YSYEKL. The ends were cut back, 0 bases at V and 5 bases at J, with 13 bases in the middle. The CDR3 runs 15 residues. The CDR3 here is CASSQEKVLETEAFF. CDR3 nucleotides: TGCGCCAGCAGCCAAGAGAAGGTGTTGGAGACTGAAGCTTTCTTT.

This clonotype was seen just once. J is TRBJ1-5 and V is TRBV10-3; 7 bases agree with TRBD1. This CDR3 region has 12 residues. Germline CDR1 is ENHRY and CDR2 is SYGVKD. J lost 13 bases, V lost 3 bases, and 6 bases had no gene match. This chain's CDR3 is CAISDTDRAQHF. Written as DNA, the CDR3 is TGTGCCATCAGTGACACCGACAGGGCACAGCATTTT.

The rearrangement links TRBV6-6 to TRBJ2-1, with D uncertain. This CDR3 comprises 12 residues. Germline lookup yields CDR1 MNHNY and CDR2 SVGAGI (reference sequence). V was pared by 8 bases and J by 0 bases, with 5 bases between. CDR3 DNA sequence: TGTGCCAGCTGCAACTCCTACAATGAGCAGTTCTTC. This sequence encodes CASCNSYNEQFF.

This clonotype was found many times. The rearrangement joins TRBV7-2 to TRBJ2-3; TRBD2 aligns across 10 bases. The J segment lost 0 bases and the V segment lost 8 bases, leaving 8 bases of the junction unmatched. Per germline, CDR1 SGHTA and CDR2 FQGNSA. The length of the CDR3 is 16 residues. CDR3 region: CASPRVAGGSTDTQYF. CDR3 bases: TGTGCCAGCCCACGGGTAGCGGGGGGTAGCACAGATACGCAGTATTTT.

In DNA form, the CDR3 reads TGTGCCAGCAGTCTTTACCGGGACAGAGAGAGGTTCTTT. It translates to CASSLYRDRERFF. The chain has TRBV13 and TRBJ1-1; 7 nucleotides agree with TRBD1. The CDR3 extends over 13 amino acids. Germline CDR1 reads PRHDT; CDR2 reads FYEKMQ (reference sequence). The V segment lost 6 bases and the J segment 14 bases; nucleotides outside the gene matches: 15. Complete variable domain (other parts from reference TRBV13 and TRBJ1-1): AAGVIQSPRHLIKEKRETATLKCYPIPRHDTVYWYQQGPGQDPQFLISFYEKMQSDKGSIPDRFSAQQFSDYHSELNMSSLELGDSALYFCASSLYRDRERFFGQGTRLTVV.

This chain uses TRBV9 with TRBJ2-3; 10 bases are shared with TRBD1. CDR3 length: 16 amino acids. CDR1 is SGDLS, CDR2 YYNGEE, per germline. V dropped 0 bases and J dropped 2; count of bases not matched to a gene: 3. CDR3 protein: CASSVEDRGATDTQYF. In nucleotides, the CDR3 is TGTGCCAGCAGCGTAGAGGACAGGGGGGCCACAGATACGCAGTATTTT.

This clonotype showed up just a few times. The chain couples TRBV19 to TRBJ1-1, with TRBD1 identical over 9 bases. CDR1 and CDR2 (germline): LNHDA, SQIVND (reference sequence). This CDR3 comprises 14 residues. With V trimmed by 8 bases and J by 4 bases, 8 bases remained unmatched. This CDR3 reads CASGWTGEVTEAFF. The CDR3 DNA follows: TGTGCCAGTGGATGGACAGGGGAGGTCACTGAAGCTTTCTTT.

This rearrangement joins TRBV7-9 to TRBJ2-3; 7 bases are shared with TRBD1. V was pared by 6 bases and J by 2 bases, with 5 bases of the junction left unmatched. The CDR3 sequence is 14 residues long. The V gene's germline CDR1 is SEHNR and CDR2 FQNEAQ (reference sequence). The CDR3 nucleotides read TGTGCCAGCAGAGCCGGGACAGCCACAGATACGCAGTATTTT. Protein product: CASRAGTATDTQYF.

V is TRBV6-2 or TRBV6-3 and J is TRBJ2-4; tentative D call: TRBD1 (5 bases). Germline CDR1 reads MNHEY; CDR2 reads SVGEGT. The CDR3 contains 12 residues. With 6 bases removed from V and 6 bases from J, the gap between germline ends came to 9 bases. This CDR3 is CASSYDRNIQYF. In DNA form, the CDR3 reads TGTGCCAGCAGCTACGACAGAAACATTCAGTACTTC.

This clonotype was detected many times. J is TRBJ2-4 and V is TRBV9; 9 bases align to TRBD2. The CDR3 runs 16 residues. Per germline, CDR1 SGDLS and CDR2 YYNGEE. Germline trimming cut 0 bases from V and 4 bases from J; bases unmatched to any gene: 5. The CDR3 region is CASSVGGGGGKNIQYF. In DNA, the CDR3 is TGTGCCAGCAGCGTAGGCGGCGGGGGGGGTAAAAACATTCAGTACTTC.

This chain connects TRBV6-2 or TRBV6-3 to TRBJ2-5; 12 bases are a match to TRBD1. The germline CDR1 and CDR2 sequences are MNHEY and SVGEGT. Unmatched junction bases numbered 9, after V lost 2 bases and J lost 5 bases. This CDR3 contains 17 residues. The CDR3 spells CASSYIGDRGLRETQYF. The CDR3 bases are TGTGCCAGCAGTTACATCGGGGACAGGGGGCTCCGGGAGACCCAGTACTTC.

The chain recombines TRBV27 with TRBJ2-1; D might be TRBD1 or TRBD2, each matching 5 bases. Trimming removed 3 bases from V and 7 bases from J, with 19 bases in between. From germline, CDR1 is MNHEY and CDR2 SMNVEV (reference sequence). The CDR3 is made up of 16 amino acids. CDR3 in DNA: TGTGCCAGCAGTTTCGCCGGGACCTTGGCCGTAAATGAGCAGTTCTTC. This encodes CASSFAGTLAVNEQFF.

The V call is TRBV4-1, the J call TRBJ2-1; no clear D. Germline assignment: CDR1 MGHRA and CDR2 YSYEKL. Between the trimmed V and J ends, which lost 0 bases and 9 bases, there was a span of 18 bases. The CDR3 spans 16 residues. CDR3 protein: CASSQDSDLGDGEQFF. DNA of the CDR3: TGCGCCAGCAGCCAAGATTCTGATCTAGGAGACGGTGAGCAGTTCTTC.

This clonotype came up many times. The chain links TRBV7-6 to TRBJ1-5; D unclear. V was trimmed by 7 bases and J by 4 bases, leaving 14 bases between them. Germline V gene sequence: CDR1 SGHVS, CDR2 FNYEAQ. The CDR3 contains 14 residues. CDR3: CASTDQIGNQPQHF. The CDR3 DNA reads as TGTGCCAGCACCGACCAGATCGGGAATCAGCCCCAGCATTTT.

This clonotype showed up many times. The rearrangement joins TRBV7-9 to TRBJ1-1; D is unclear. The CDR3 is made up of 12 amino acids. Trimming cost V 0 bases and J 6 bases, with 5 bases left between them. The V gene's germline CDR1 is SEHNR and CDR2 FQNEAQ (reference sequence). The DNA for the CDR3 is TGTGCCAGCAGCTTAGCAGGATCTGAAGCTTTCTTT. Encoded protein: CASSLAGSEAFF.